The 14 T cell receptor beta chains in this list originate from one sample, sequenced in a study of cytomegalovirus exposure and HLA in healthy donors. It was with 60 Vbeta and 13 Jbeta primers that the PCR ran. Data came from immunoSEQ multiplex PCR; TCRdb stores just in-frame clones and leaves some out. The repertoire holds about 200,000 clones, with 60% to 80% as singletons. Specimen: PBMCs. Every receptor here comes from a man younger than 30 in good health and CMV-seronegative.

The V gene is TRBV19, the J gene TRBJ2-2; TRBD1 matches at 10 bases. V shed 1 base and J 0 bases; nucleotides not matched to a gene: 8. The CDR3 is made up of 19 amino acids. Germline V gene data show CDR1 as LNHDA and CDR2 as SQIVND (reference sequence). The CDR3: CASSIGAGTGVTNTGELFF. CDR3 coding DNA: TGTGCCAGTAGTATAGGCGCCGGGACAGGGGTCACGAACACCGGGGAGCTGTTTTTT. Full variable domain (remainder filled in from reference TRBV19 and TRBJ2-2): DGGITQSPKYLFRKEGQNVTLSCEQNLNHDAMYWYRQDPGQGLRLIYYSQIVNDFQKGDIAEGYSVSREKKESFPLTVTSAQKNPTAFYLCASSIGAGTGVTNTGELFFGEGSRLTVL.

The chain has TRBV25-1 and TRBJ2-5; 10 bases align to TRBD2. With V trimmed by 3 bases and J by 5 bases, 6 bases remained unmatched. The CDR3 extends over 15 amino acids. Germline V CDR1 and CDR2: MGHDK, SYGVNS. The CDR3 sequence is CASSESGGAGETQYF. The CDR3 nucleotides read TGTGCCAGCAGTGAGAGCGGGGGGGCCGGGGAGACCCAGTACTTC.

The chain is built from TRBV30 and TRBJ2-7; no reliable D call. This CDR3 region has 12 residues. V lost 4 bases to trimming and J lost 0 bases, with 7 bases between them. CDR1 and CDR2 from the germline V gene are GTSNPN and SVGIG (reference sequence). CDR3 sequence: CAWTRFSYEQYF. DNA of the CDR3: TGTGCCTGGACCCGTTTCTCCTACGAGCAGTACTTC.

This clone has a handful of counts. The V call is TRBV4-1, the J call TRBJ2-5; TRBD2 is a possible D gene (7 bases). This CDR3 spans 16 amino acids. V lost 0 bases and J lost 3, with 14 bases in between. Germline CDR1 MGHRA, CDR2 YSYEKL. The CDR3 sequence is CASSQDGGAGEETQYF. The DNA for the CDR3 is TGCGCCAGCAGCCAAGATGGGGGCGCGGGGGAAGAGACCCAGTACTTC.

CDR3 DNA: TGTGCTAGTGGTTTGGGGGCGGGGCAGTTCTTC. It encodes CASGLGAGQFF. The rearrangement joins TRBV12-5 to TRBJ2-1; maybe TRBD2 (5 bases). This CDR3 has 11 amino acids. Trimming removed 1 base at V and 12 bases at J, with 7 bases between. Germline V CDR1 and CDR2: LGHNT, FRNRAP.

V usage is TRBV5-4 and J usage is TRBJ2-5; a weak D match, TRBD2 (5 bases). CDR3 length: 14 residues. In germline, CDR1 is SGHNT, CDR2 YYREEE (reference sequence). Trimming took off 3 bases at V and 3 bases at J, with 12 bases between the two ends. The CDR3 bases are TGTGCCAGCAGCTCTACCGGGATCAAAGAGACCCAGTACTTC. It codes for CASSSTGIKETQYF.

J is TRBJ2-7 and V is TRBV7-9; a weak D match, TRBD1 (6 bases). The CDR3 is 14 residues long. Trimming removed 5 bases from V and 2 bases from J, with 13 bases in between. Germline loops: CDR1 SEHNR, CDR2 FQNEAQ (reference sequence). Here the CDR3 DNA reads TGTGCCAGCAGCCCGGGACAAATACCCTACGAGCAGTACTTC. Translation gives CASSPGQIPYEQYF.

This sequence joins TRBV7-9 and TRBJ2-3; 7 bases line up with TRBD1. CDR1 and CDR2 (germline): SEHNR, FQNEAQ (reference sequence). V was pared by 3 bases and J by 3 bases, with 12 bases of the junction left unmatched. The CDR3 spans 17 residues. The CDR3 DNA reads TGTGCCAGCAGCTTGCCGGGTCCCAGGGGGTTGACAGATACGCAGTATTTT. This encodes CASSLPGPRGLTDTQYF.

This clone appeared a single time. V and J are TRBV6-6 and TRBJ1-4; possibly TRBD1 for D (5 bases). CDR1 is MNHNY and CDR2 is SVGAGI in the germline V gene (reference sequence). The CDR3 extends over 14 amino acids. Trimming removed 7 bases from V and 7 bases from J, with 16 bases in between. The CDR3 region is CASTDQGWSEKLFF. CDR3 nucleotides: TGTGCCAGCACGGATCAGGGTTGGAGTGAAAAACTGTTTTTT.

The V gene is TRBV6-7, the J gene TRBJ1-4; D possibly corresponds to TRBD1 (5 bases). TRBV6-7 is known as an ORF, though its function is uncertain. The CDR3 extends over 15 amino acids. V was shortened by 4 bases and J by 0 bases, with 9 bases between the two germline ends. CDR3 in DNA: TGTGCCAGCAGTTTTCGGGGGGCAACTAATGAAAAACTGTTTTTT. Translation: CASSFRGATNEKLFF.

This chain uses TRBV6-1 with TRBJ1-2; D may be TRBD1 (5 bases). The V gene lost 2 bases and the J gene lost 4 bases, with 11 bases spanning the gap. CDR1 is MNHNS, CDR2 SASEGT, per germline. The CDR3 is 14 residues long. The CDR3 DNA sequence: TGTGCCAGCAGTGAACTGGCAGGGCTCTATGGCTACACCTTC. The encoded protein is CASSELAGLYGYTF.

The chain couples TRBV5-1 to TRBJ2-7; D is perhaps TRBD1 (6 bases). Trimming removed 5 bases from V and 6 bases from J, with 9 bases in between. This CDR3 is 11 amino acids long. Germline V CDR1 and CDR2: SGHRS, YFSETQ. The CDR3 nucleotides are TGCGCCAGCAGAGGGGGTCTCGAGCAGTACTTC. Protein product: CASRGGLEQYF.

The count of this clone is one. The chain has TRBV4-3 and TRBJ2-7; D gene uncertain. V was shortened by 0 bases and J by 7 bases, with 10 bases between the two germline ends. Germline V gene sequence: CDR1 LGHNA, CDR2 YSLEER. The CDR3 loop spans 13 amino acids. The chain's CDR3 is CASSQDEKLEQYF. CDR3 DNA: TGCGCCAGCAGCCAAGATGAGAAGTTAGAGCAGTACTTC.

Regarding this clone: The same CDR3 arises from other DNA sequences in this sample as well. V is TRBV6-5 and J is TRBJ1-2; no clear D gene. V was cut by 6 bases and J by 4 bases, with 6 bases left in between. Germline V lookup: CDR1 MNHEY, CDR2 SVGAGI. This CDR3 comprises 11 residues. CDR3 in DNA: TGTGCCAGCAGCCCGGGCTATGGCTACACCTTC. As protein: CASSPGYGYTF.